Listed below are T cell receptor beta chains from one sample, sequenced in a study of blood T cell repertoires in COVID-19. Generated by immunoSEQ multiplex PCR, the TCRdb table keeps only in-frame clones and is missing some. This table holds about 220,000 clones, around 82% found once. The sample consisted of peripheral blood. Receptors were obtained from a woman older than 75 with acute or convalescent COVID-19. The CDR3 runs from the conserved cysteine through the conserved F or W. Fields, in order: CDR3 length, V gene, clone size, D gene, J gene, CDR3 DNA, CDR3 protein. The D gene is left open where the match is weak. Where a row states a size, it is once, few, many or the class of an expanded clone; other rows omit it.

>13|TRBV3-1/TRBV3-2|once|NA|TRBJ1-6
TGTGCCAGCACCCAGTCCCCGAATTCACCCCTCCACTTT
CASTQSPNSPLHF
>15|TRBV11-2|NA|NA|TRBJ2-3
TGTGCCAGCACCCCTGGGAGGGGGGGACCAGATACGCAGTATTTT
CASTPGRGGPDTQYF
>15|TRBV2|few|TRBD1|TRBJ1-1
TGTGCCAGCAGACCCATACAGGGGAGAGACACTGAAGCTTTCTTT
CASRPIQGRDTEAFF
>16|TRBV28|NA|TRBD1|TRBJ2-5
TGTGCCAGCAGTCCGACCCGACAGGGAGCGTCGGAGACCCAGTACTTC
CASSPTRQGASETQYF
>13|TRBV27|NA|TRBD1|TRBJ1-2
TGTGCCAGCAGTCCCCGGGACAGGGGTGGCTACACCTTC
CASSPRDRGGYTF
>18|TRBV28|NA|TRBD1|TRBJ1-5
TGTGCCAGCAGACGAAGACCTGCCCAGACAGGGGGCTATCAGCCCCAGCATTTT
CASRRRPAQTGGYQPQHF
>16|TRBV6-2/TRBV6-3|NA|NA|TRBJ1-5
TGTGCCAGCAGTTACTCGAGACAGTATAGCAATCAGCCCCAGCATTTT
CASSYSRQYSNQPQHF
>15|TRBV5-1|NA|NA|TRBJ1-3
TGCGCCAGCAGCTTGCAGGGTATGGGTGGAAACACCATATATTTT
CASSLQGMGGNTIYF
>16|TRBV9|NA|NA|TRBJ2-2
TGTGCCAGCAGCCCTAGAAGGGCGGAGGACACCGGGGAGCTGTTTTTT
CASSPRRAEDTGELFF
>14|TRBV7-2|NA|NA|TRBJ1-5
TGTGCCAGCAGCTTATTGGGCTTCGACCAGCCCCAGCATTTT
CASSLLGFDQPQHF
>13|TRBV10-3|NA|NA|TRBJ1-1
TGTGCCATCAGTGAGCACGGGAACACTGAAGCTTTCTTT
CAISEHGNTEAFF
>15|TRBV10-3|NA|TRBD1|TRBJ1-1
TGTGCCATCAGTGAGTCGGGACAGTCTAACACTGAAGCTTTCTTT
CAISESGQSNTEAFF
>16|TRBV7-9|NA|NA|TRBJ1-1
TGTGCCAGCAGCTTTGGTGGGTGGGGGCCGGACACTGAAGCTTTCTTT
CASSFGGWGPDTEAFF
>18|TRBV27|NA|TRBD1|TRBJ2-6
TGTGCCAGCAGTTTAAAAGGACAGGGGCGCTCTGGGGCCAACGTCCTGACTTTC
CASSLKGQGRSGANVLTF
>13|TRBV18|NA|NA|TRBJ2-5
TGTGCCAGCTCACCACGCAACGGAGAGACCCAGTACTTC
CASSPRNGETQYF
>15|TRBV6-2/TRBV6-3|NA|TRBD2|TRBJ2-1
TGTGCCAGCAGTTCACCGCGAGGCGGGGGGCTAGAGCAGTTCTTC
CASSSPRGGGLEQFF
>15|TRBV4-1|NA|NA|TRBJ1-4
TGCGCCAGCAGCCAATCGGGGGTAACTAATGAAAAACTGTTTTTT
CASSQSGVTNEKLFF
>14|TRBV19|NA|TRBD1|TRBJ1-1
TGTGCCAGTAGTATACCGGGACAGACCCCTGAAGCTTTCTTT
CASSIPGQTPEAFF
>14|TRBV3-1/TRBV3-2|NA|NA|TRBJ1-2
TGTGCCAGCAGCCACGGGGGGCAGGGGAGTGGCTACACCTTC
CASSHGGQGSGYTF
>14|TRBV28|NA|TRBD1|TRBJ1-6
TGTGCCAGCAGTTCCGGGACAGGGCATTCACCCCTCCACTTT
CASSSGTGHSPLHF
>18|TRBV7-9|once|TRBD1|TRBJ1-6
TGTGCCAGCAGCTTTACCGTATCACAGGGGCGAAATAATTCACCCCTCCACTTT
CASSFTVSQGRNNSPLHF
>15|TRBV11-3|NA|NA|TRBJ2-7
TGTGCCAGCAGCCCGGGAGATGGCAGGGCCTACGAGCAGTACTTC
CASSPGDGRAYEQYF
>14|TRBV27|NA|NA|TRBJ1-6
TGTGCCAGCAGTTTCGGTGACAGAGAATCACCCCTCCACTTT
CASSFGDRESPLHF
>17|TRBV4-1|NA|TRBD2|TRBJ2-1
TGCGCCAGCAGCCAGCGGAGCGGGGGGGTCTCCTACAATGAGCAGTTCTTC
CASSQRSGGVSYNEQFF
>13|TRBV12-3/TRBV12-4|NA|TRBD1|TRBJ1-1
TGTGCCAGCAGGACAGGGGTGAACACTGAAGCTTTCTTT
CASRTGVNTEAFF
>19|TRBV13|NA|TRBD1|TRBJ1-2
TGTGCCAGCAGCTTAGACCAACCGGGACAGGGAATCGCTCGGTATGGCTACACCTTC
CASSLDQPGQGIARYGYTF
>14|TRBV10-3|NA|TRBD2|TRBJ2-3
TGTGCCTCAAAACTAGCGGAACTTGCAGATACGCAGTATTTT
CASKLAELADTQYF
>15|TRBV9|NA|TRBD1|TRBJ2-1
TGTGCCAGCAGCGCAGAGGGGGCCTCCTACAATGAGCAGTTCTTC
CASSAEGASYNEQFF
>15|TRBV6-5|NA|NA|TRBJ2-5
TGTGCCAGCAGCCCAGGGCTAGCGAACCAAGAGACCCAGTACTTC
CASSPGLANQETQYF
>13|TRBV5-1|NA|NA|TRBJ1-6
TGCGCCAGCAGCCCGGACGGGGGTTCACCCCTCCACTTT
CASSPDGGSPLHF
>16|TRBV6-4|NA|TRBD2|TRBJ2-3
TGTGCCAGCAGAGCTGCTACTAGCGGGGGATTTGATACGCAGTATTTT
CASRAATSGGFDTQYF
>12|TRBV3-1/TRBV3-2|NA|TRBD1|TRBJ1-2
TGTGCCAGCAGCCTCCAGGGGGGAGGCTACACCTTC
CASSLQGGGYTF
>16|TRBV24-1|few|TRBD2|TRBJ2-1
TGTGCCACCAGCCCCGGGAGGGGTTCCTCCTACAATGAGCAGTTCTTC
CATSPGRGSSYNEQFF
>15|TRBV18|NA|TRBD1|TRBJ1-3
TGTGCCAGCTCCACGAGACAGGGGGTCGGAAACACCATATATTTT
CASSTRQGVGNTIYF
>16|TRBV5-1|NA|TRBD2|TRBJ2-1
TGCGCCAGCAGCTTTTACTCGGGGGGGACCTACAATGAGCAGTTCTTC
CASSFYSGGTYNEQFF
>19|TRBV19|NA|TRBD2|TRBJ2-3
TGTGCCAGTAGTATAGCCCGAGCGGGGGGCCAAACCCGCACAGATACGCAGTATTTT
CASSIARAGGQTRTDTQYF
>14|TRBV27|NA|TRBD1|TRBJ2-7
TGTGCCAGCAGCTATAGGACAGGGAGCTACGAGCAGTACTTC
CASSYRTGSYEQYF
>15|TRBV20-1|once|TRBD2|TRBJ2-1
TGCAGTGCTAGTATCGGCGGGGGGGCTTACAATGAGCAGTTCTTC
CSASIGGGAYNEQFF
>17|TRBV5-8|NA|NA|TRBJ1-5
TGTGCCAGCAGCTTGGTAGGGGTGGGCTATAGCAATCAGCCCCAGCATTTT
CASSLVGVGYSNQPQHF
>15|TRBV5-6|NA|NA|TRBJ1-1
TGTGCCAGCAGCTTGGGGGCAGGAAGGAACACTGAAGCTTTCTTT
CASSLGAGRNTEAFF
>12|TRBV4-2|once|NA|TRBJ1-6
TGTGCCAGCAGTCCTGGTAGCTCACCCCTCCACTTT
CASSPGSSPLHF
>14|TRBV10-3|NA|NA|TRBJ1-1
TGTGCCATCAGTTCCGAGGCAGGGGTCGCTGAAGCTTTCTTT
CAISSEAGVAEAFF
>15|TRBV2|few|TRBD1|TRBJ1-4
TGTGCCAGCAGGGACGGACAGGAAGGAAAGGAAAAACTGTTTTTT
CASRDGQEGKEKLFF
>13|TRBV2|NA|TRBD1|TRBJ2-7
TGTGCCAGCGCCGGGACAGGATTCTACGAGCAGTACTTC
CASAGTGFYEQYF
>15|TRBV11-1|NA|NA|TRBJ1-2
TGTGCCAGCAGCTTAGAGGACAGCAACGTCTATGGCTACACCTTC
CASSLEDSNVYGYTF
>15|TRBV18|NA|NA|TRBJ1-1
TGTGCCAGCTCACCGTTGGAGGCAGGAACCACTGAAGCTTTCTTT
CASSPLEAGTTEAFF
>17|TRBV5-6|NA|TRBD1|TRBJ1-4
TGTGCCAGCAGCTTGGGGCCCCCACAGGGGGCGGGAGAAAAACTGTTTTTT
CASSLGPPQGAGEKLFF
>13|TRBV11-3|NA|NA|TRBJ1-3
TGTGCCAGCAGCTTGCCGGGGGGAAACACCATATATTTT
CASSLPGGNTIYF
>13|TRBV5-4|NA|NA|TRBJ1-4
TGTGCCAGCAGCTCTACACAGGGAGAAAAACTGTTTTTT
CASSSTQGEKLFF
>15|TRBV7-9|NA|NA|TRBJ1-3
TGTGCCAGCAGCTTAGGGTCAGTGCCTGGAAACACCATATATTTT
CASSLGSVPGNTIYF
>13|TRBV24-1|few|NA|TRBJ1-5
TGTGCCACCAGTGATTCAGGTCAACAGCCCCAGCATTTT
CATSDSGQQPQHF
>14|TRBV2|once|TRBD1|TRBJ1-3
TGTGCCAGCAGGACCGGGACAGGGGGAAACACCATATATTTT
CASRTGTGGNTIYF
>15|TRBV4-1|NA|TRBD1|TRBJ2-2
TGCACCAGCAGCCAAGGGACAGGGACCATCGGGGAGCTGTTTTTT
CTSSQGTGTIGELFF
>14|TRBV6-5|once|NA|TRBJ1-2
TGTGCCAGCAGTTACGGAGGGGCGAACTATGGCTACACCTTC
CASSYGGANYGYTF
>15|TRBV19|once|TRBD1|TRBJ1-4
TGTGCCAGTAGTGTTACAGGGGTCCCCGATGAAAAACTGTTTTTT
CASSVTGVPDEKLFF
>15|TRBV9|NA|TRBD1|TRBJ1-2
TGTGCCAGCAGCGTGACACAGGGGGGAGGTTATGGCTACACCTTC
CASSVTQGGGYGYTF
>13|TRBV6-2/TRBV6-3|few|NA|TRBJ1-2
TGTGCCAGCAGTTTCACAGGATCAAAAGACTACACCTTC
CASSFTGSKDYTF
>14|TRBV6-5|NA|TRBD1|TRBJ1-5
TGTGCCAGCAGTAAACAGGGGGGAAATCAGCCCCAGCATTTT
CASSKQGGNQPQHF
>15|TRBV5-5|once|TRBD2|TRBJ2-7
TGTGCCAGCACCCTAGCGGGGGCCCTCTCCTACGAGCAGTACTTC
CASTLAGALSYEQYF
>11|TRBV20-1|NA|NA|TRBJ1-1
TGCAGTGCCCTCTACGGTGCGGAGGCTTTCTTT
CSALYGAEAFF